This is a list of T cell receptor beta chains from one sample in a study of blood T cell repertoires in COVID-19. Assay: immunoSEQ multiplex PCR; the TCRdb copy retains only in-frame clones and omits some. The data contain about 120,000 clones, around 87% of them seen just once; the ten biggest clones take up about 29%. The specimen was peripheral blood. The receptor set was obtained from a man in his 70s with active or convalescent COVID-19. Each CDR3 is given with its conserved first and last residue. D genes are given only for firm matches. Clone size, where shown, is once, few, many, or a class for clones that have expanded.

clone size: -; V gene: TRBV28; J gene: TRBJ2-7; D gene: -; CDR3 DNA: TGTGCCAGCAGTCCAAACACAAACCTCTACGAGCAGTACTTC; CDR3 protein: CASSPNTNLYEQYF
clone size: -; V gene: TRBV3-1/TRBV3-2; J gene: TRBJ1-1; D gene: -; CDR3 DNA: TGTGCCAGCAGCTCAATTAACAGGAACACTGAAGCTTTCTTT; CDR3 protein: CASSSINRNTEAFF
clone size: -; V gene: TRBV4-2; J gene: TRBJ2-1; D gene: -; CDR3 DNA: TGTGCCAGCAGCCAAGGGTACAGAGACCTGCAGTTCTTC; CDR3 protein: CASSQGYRDLQFF
clone size: few; V gene: TRBV29-1; J gene: TRBJ2-7; D gene: TRBD2; CDR3 DNA: TGCAGCGCCCGCCGGGAGGCCGAGCAGTACTTC; CDR3 protein: CSARREAEQYF
clone size: -; V gene: TRBV7-9; J gene: TRBJ2-7; D gene: TRBD1; CDR3 DNA: TGTGCCAGCAGCTTCGGGACAGGGGGCGTATACGAGCAGTACTTC; CDR3 protein: CASSFGTGGVYEQYF
clone size: -; V gene: TRBV19; J gene: TRBJ2-6; D gene: -; CDR3 DNA: TGTGCCAGTAGTATAGTACATCCTGGGGCCAACGTCCTGACTTTC; CDR3 protein: CASSIVHPGANVLTF
clone size: -; V gene: TRBV5-4; J gene: TRBJ1-6; D gene: TRBD1; CDR3 DNA: TGTGCCAGCAGCTCCGGGACAGGGTTCAGTTCACCCCTCCACTTT; CDR3 protein: CASSSGTGFSSPLHF
clone size: -; V gene: TRBV10-3; J gene: TRBJ1-2; D gene: -; CDR3 DNA: TGTGCCATCAGTGATGTCAGGGATAATGAGGGCTACACCTTC; CDR3 protein: CAISDVRDNEGYTF
clone size: -; V gene: TRBV2; J gene: TRBJ2-5; D gene: -; CDR3 DNA: TGTGCCAGTCGGGGGTCGGGGACCCAGTACTTC; CDR3 protein: CASRGSGTQYF
clone size: once; V gene: TRBV27; J gene: TRBJ2-1; D gene: TRBD1; CDR3 DNA: TGTGCCAGCAGTTCACTCCCGGGACAGGGTGGTGATGAGCAGTTCTTC; CDR3 protein: CASSSLPGQGGDEQFF
clone size: -; V gene: TRBV6-6; J gene: TRBJ2-3; D gene: -; CDR3 DNA: TGTGCCAGCAGTTACGGCGGTTACGCAGATACGCAGTATTTT; CDR3 protein: CASSYGGYADTQYF
clone size: -; V gene: TRBV24-1; J gene: TRBJ1-2; D gene: TRBD1; CDR3 DNA: TGTGCCACCAGGCAGGGGGCAGACTATGGCTACACCTTC; CDR3 protein: CATRQGADYGYTF
clone size: -; V gene: TRBV4-2; J gene: TRBJ1-2; D gene: -; CDR3 DNA: TGTGCCAGCAGCCCCCTTCCGGGTAACTATGGCCACACCTTC; CDR3 protein: CASSPLPGNYGHTF
clone size: -; V gene: TRBV28; J gene: TRBJ1-2; D gene: -; CDR3 DNA: TGTGCCAGCAGTTTACAGGGGCGAAACTATGGCTACACCTTC; CDR3 protein: CASSLQGRNYGYTF
clone size: -; V gene: TRBV27; J gene: TRBJ2-1; D gene: TRBD2; CDR3 DNA: TGTGCCAGCAGTTACCGACTAGCGGGAGACAGTGAGCAGTTCTTC; CDR3 protein: CASSYRLAGDSEQFF
clone size: -; V gene: TRBV27; J gene: TRBJ2-7; D gene: -; CDR3 DNA: TGTGCCAGCAAGAGGGAAGTCTCCTACGAGCAGTACTTC; CDR3 protein: CASKREVSYEQYF
clone size: -; V gene: TRBV27; J gene: TRBJ1-1; D gene: -; CDR3 DNA: TGTGCCAGCCGCCCCGGGGCGGGGATGAACACTGAAGCTTTCTTT; CDR3 protein: CASRPGAGMNTEAFF
clone size: -; V gene: TRBV20-1; J gene: TRBJ2-7; D gene: TRBD2; CDR3 DNA: TGCAGTGCTAGTGGGACTAGCGGGAGTTTAGCGTACGAGCAGTACTTC; CDR3 protein: CSASGTSGSLAYEQYF
clone size: -; V gene: TRBV6-1; J gene: TRBJ1-2; D gene: TRBD1; CDR3 DNA: TGTGCCAGCAGTGAGGCCGCCGGGACAGCAATTAACTATGGCTACACCTTC; CDR3 protein: CASSEAAGTAINYGYTF
clone size: -; V gene: TRBV5-1; J gene: TRBJ2-7; D gene: TRBD1; CDR3 DNA: TGCGCCAGCAGCGGGGCCGGGACAGGTTTGAGGTACGAGCAGTACTTC; CDR3 protein: CASSGAGTGLRYEQYF
clone size: -; V gene: TRBV6-6; J gene: TRBJ2-5; D gene: TRBD2; CDR3 DNA: TGTGCCAGCAGAGGCACTAGCGGGGGGTTGGAGTACTTC; CDR3 protein: CASRGTSGGLEYF
clone size: -; V gene: TRBV30; J gene: TRBJ2-4; D gene: TRBD2; CDR3 DNA: TGTGCCTGGAGTGTAGGGCTAGCGGGAGGGTTTGTAGCCAAAAACATTCAGTACTTC; CDR3 protein: CAWSVGLAGGFVAKNIQYF
clone size: -; V gene: TRBV3-1/TRBV3-2; J gene: TRBJ1-1; D gene: TRBD1; CDR3 DNA: TGTGCCAGCAGCCAAATACAGGGGAGGAACACTGAAGCTTTCTTT; CDR3 protein: CASSQIQGRNTEAFF
clone size: -; V gene: TRBV2; J gene: TRBJ1-6; D gene: TRBD1; CDR3 DNA: TGTGCCAGCAGTGGTGACAGGGGGCGTAATTCACCCCTCCACTTT; CDR3 protein: CASSGDRGRNSPLHF
clone size: -; V gene: TRBV7-2; J gene: TRBJ1-1; D gene: -; CDR3 DNA: TGTGCCAGCAGCTTATACGGGAACACTGAAGCTTTCTTT; CDR3 protein: CASSLYGNTEAFF
clone size: many; V gene: TRBV27; J gene: TRBJ2-3; D gene: -; CDR3 DNA: TGTGCCAGCAGTTCCGCAGATACGCAGTATTTT; CDR3 protein: CASSSADTQYF
clone size: -; V gene: TRBV28; J gene: TRBJ2-7; D gene: TRBD1; CDR3 DNA: TGTGCCAGCAGCCTGGACAGGGGGCGTTACGAGCAGTACTTC; CDR3 protein: CASSLDRGRYEQYF
clone size: -; V gene: TRBV4-2; J gene: TRBJ2-3; D gene: TRBD2; CDR3 DNA: TGTGCCAGCAGCCAAGATCCCGTCGGGGGGGGCACAGATACGCAGTATTTT; CDR3 protein: CASSQDPVGGGTDTQYF